These T cell receptor beta chains were read from a single sample in a study of blood T cell repertoires in COVID-19. Produced via immunoSEQ multiplex PCR; TCRdb's table is partial and in-frame only. The sample records approximately 250,000 clones, around 86% being singletons. The sample taken for sequencing was peripheral blood. The receptors originated from a woman aged 60-75 years with COVID-19, enrolled during active disease. The CDR3 runs from the conserved cysteine through the conserved F or W. The D gene is left open where the match is weak. Expanded clones are given a class, and other clones once, few, many or no size at all.

v_call	clone_size	j_call	d_call	cdr3_aa	cdr3_nt
TRBV11-3	-	TRBJ1-1	TRBD1	CASSSYRGTEAFF	TGTGCCAGCAGTTCGTACAGGGGCACTGAAGCTTTCTTT
TRBV28	-	TRBJ1-5	-	CASSLGSWANSNQPQHF	TGTGCCAGCAGTTTGGGTTCATGGGCTAATAGCAATCAGCCCCAGCATTTT
TRBV25-1	-	TRBJ1-2	-	CASTPRGGRGYTF	TGTGCCAGCACCCCCCGGGGAGGGCGCGGCTACACCTTC
TRBV11-2	-	TRBJ2-1	-	CASSLEALDEQFF	TGTGCCAGCAGCTTAGAAGCATTGGATGAGCAGTTCTTC
TRBV4-1	-	TRBJ1-4	-	CASSPAGGIKEKLFF	TGCGCCAGCAGCCCCGCGGGAGGGATTAAAGAAAAACTGTTTTTT
TRBV28	-	TRBJ1-2	-	CASSLGSVFGYTF	TGTGCCAGCAGTTTAGGTTCAGTGTTTGGCTACACCTTC
TRBV27	-	TRBJ2-3	-	CASSLNRPTDTQYF	TGTGCCAGCAGTTTAAACAGACCCACAGATACGCAGTATTTT
TRBV5-1	-	TRBJ2-5	TRBD1	CASSFMDRGQETQYF	TGCGCCAGCAGCTTCATGGACAGGGGACAAGAGACCCAGTACTTC
TRBV25-1	-	TRBJ1-2	-	CASSEYGDLGGYTF	TGTGCCAGCAGTGAATACGGGGATCTGGGTGGCTACACCTTC
TRBV7-9	-	TRBJ2-1	-	CASSSRGEQFF	TGTGCCAGCAGCTCCCGCGGGGAGCAGTTCTTC
TRBV12-1	once	TRBJ2-1	-	CASSFEQGGYNEQFF	TGTGCCAGCAGCTTTGAACAGGGTGGTTACAATGAGCAGTTCTTC
TRBV7-9	-	TRBJ2-7	TRBD2	CASSLLAGGLEQYF	TGTGCCAGCAGCTTATTAGCGGGAGGGCTCGAGCAGTACTTC
TRBV5-1	-	TRBJ2-2	TRBD1	CASSFWTGNTGELFF	TGCGCCAGCAGCTTCTGGACAGGGAACACCGGGGAGCTGTTTTTT
TRBV19	-	TRBJ2-2	TRBD2	CASTSTSGSPGELFF	TGTGCCAGCACATCGACTAGCGGATCGCCCGGGGAGCTGTTTTTT
TRBV5-1	-	TRBJ2-6	TRBD1	CASSLAAGGAGANVLTF	TGCGCCAGCAGCTTAGCGGCAGGGGGTGCTGGGGCCAACGTCCTGACTTTC
TRBV5-5	-	TRBJ2-1	-	CASNLGAYEQFF	TGTGCCAGCAACCTGGGGGCCTATGAGCAGTTCTTC
TRBV2	few	TRBJ1-1	TRBD1	CASSGRQGGLGGTEAFF	TGTGCCAGCAGTGGGCGACAGGGGGGTCTCGGGGGAACTGAAGCTTTCTTT
TRBV4-1	-	TRBJ1-3	TRBD1	CASSQTGGAGGNTIYF	TGCGCCAGCAGCCAGACAGGGGGCGCGGGTGGAAACACCATATATTTT
TRBV4-2	-	TRBJ2-3	TRBD2	CASSQARLSGGSTDTQYF	TGTGCCAGCAGCCAAGCTCGCTTGTCGGGGGGAAGCACAGATACGCAGTATTTT
TRBV9	-	TRBJ1-4	TRBD1	CASSPGTGEGKLFF	TGTGCCAGCAGCCCGGGGACAGGGGAGGGAAAACTGTTTTTT
TRBV4-3	-	TRBJ1-2	TRBD1	CASSQVDRNWLGYTF	TGCGCCAGCAGCCAAGTGGACAGGAATTGGTTAGGCTACACCTTC
TRBV20-1	-	TRBJ2-1	TRBD2	CSASITSGSYNEQFF	TGCAGTGCTAGTATCACTAGCGGGTCCTACAATGAGCAGTTCTTC
TRBV2	-	TRBJ1-6	TRBD1	CASRERDSKSSYNSPLHF	TGTGCCAGCAGGGAAAGGGACAGTAAGAGCTCCTATAATTCACCCCTCCACTTT
TRBV5-4	-	TRBJ1-3	TRBD1	CASSSFDRAGNTIYF	TGTGCCAGCAGCTCCTTCGACAGGGCTGGAAACACCATATATTTT
TRBV3-1/TRBV3-2	-	TRBJ2-1	-	CASSQLGLAINEQFF	TGTGCCAGCAGCCAACTAGGGCTAGCAATTAATGAGCAGTTCTTC
TRBV12-5	-	TRBJ2-3	TRBD2	CASGPGLAGVSDTQYF	TGTGCTAGTGGTCCGGGACTAGCGGGAGTCTCAGATACGCAGTATTTT
TRBV7-9	-	TRBJ1-2	TRBD1	CASSRDRGQNYGYTF	TGTGCCAGCAGCCGCGACAGGGGGCAGAACTATGGCTACACCTTC
TRBV19	-	TRBJ2-2	TRBD1	CASRPTGSTGELFF	TGTGCCAGTAGGCCGACAGGGAGCACCGGGGAGCTGTTTTTT
TRBV15	-	TRBJ1-1	TRBD1	CATSSPGTGLNTEAFF	TGTGCCACCAGCAGTCCGGGGACAGGACTTAACACTGAAGCTTTCTTT
TRBV11-3	-	TRBJ2-3	TRBD2	CASSSRASGRVTDTQYF	TGTGCCAGCAGCTCCCGGGCTAGCGGGAGGGTCACAGATACGCAGTATTTT
TRBV27	-	TRBJ1-3	-	CASSLQPGSGNTIYF	TGTGCCAGCAGTTTACAGCCAGGCTCTGGAAACACCATATATTTT
TRBV3-1/TRBV3-2	once	TRBJ1-4	-	CASSQSQVANEKLFF	TGTGCCAGCAGCCAGTCACAGGTGGCTAATGAAAAACTGTTTTTT
TRBV9	-	TRBJ2-2	TRBD1	CASSAPPRDRASTGELFF	TGTGCCAGCAGCGCACCCCCTAGGGACAGGGCTTCGACCGGGGAGCTGTTTTTT
TRBV5-1	-	TRBJ2-7	TRBD2	CASRRRASGQDEQYF	TGCGCCAGCAGACGCCGGGCTAGCGGGCAGGACGAGCAGTACTTC
TRBV24-1	-	TRBJ2-7	TRBD1	CATSRGQGHYEQYF	TGTGCCACCTCGAGAGGACAGGGCCACTACGAGCAGTACTTC
TRBV19	-	TRBJ2-5	TRBD1	CASTNRGRGETQYF	TGTGCCAGTACTAACAGGGGGCGTGGGGAGACCCAGTACTTC
TRBV5-1	few	TRBJ2-7	-	CASSLNQGYEQYF	TGCGCCAGCAGCTTAAACCAGGGTTACGAGCAGTACTTC